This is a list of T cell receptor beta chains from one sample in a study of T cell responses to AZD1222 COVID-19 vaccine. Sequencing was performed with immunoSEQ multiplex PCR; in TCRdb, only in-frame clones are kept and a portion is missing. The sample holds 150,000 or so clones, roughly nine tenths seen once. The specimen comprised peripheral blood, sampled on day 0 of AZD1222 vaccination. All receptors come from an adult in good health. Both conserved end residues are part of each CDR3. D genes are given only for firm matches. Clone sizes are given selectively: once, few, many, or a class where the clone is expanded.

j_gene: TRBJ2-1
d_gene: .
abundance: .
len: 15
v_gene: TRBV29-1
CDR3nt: TGCAGCGTTGAGGTCGAACAGACATGGGACAATGAGCAGTTCTTC
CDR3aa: CSVEVEQTWDNEQFF

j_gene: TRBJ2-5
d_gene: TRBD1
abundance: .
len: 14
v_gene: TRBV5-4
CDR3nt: TGTGCCAGCAGCCCGACAGGGGGCGTAGAGACCCAGTACTTC
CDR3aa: CASSPTGGVETQYF

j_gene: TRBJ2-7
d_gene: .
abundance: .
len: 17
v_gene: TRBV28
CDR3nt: TGTGCCAGCAGTTTAGGGTCGTGGCTAGGGGACCCATACGAGCAGTACTTC
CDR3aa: CASSLGSWLGDPYEQYF

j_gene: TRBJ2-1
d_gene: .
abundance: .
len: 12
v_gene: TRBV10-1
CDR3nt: TGCGCCAGCAGTGAGCATGGAGGTGAGCAGTTCTTC
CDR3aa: CASSEHGGEQFF

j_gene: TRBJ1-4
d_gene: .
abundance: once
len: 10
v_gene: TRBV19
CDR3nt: TGTGCCAGTAGGGGTATGAAACTGTTTTTT
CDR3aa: CASRGMKLFF

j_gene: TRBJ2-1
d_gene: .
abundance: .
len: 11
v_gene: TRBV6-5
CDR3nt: TGTGCCAGCAGTCCCTACTTAGAGCAGTTCTTC
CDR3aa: CASSPYLEQFF

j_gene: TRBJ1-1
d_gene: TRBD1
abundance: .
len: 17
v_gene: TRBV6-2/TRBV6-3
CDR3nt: TGTGCCAGCAGTTACTCGGTCGCAAGGGGGCTGAGCACTGAAGCTTTCTTT
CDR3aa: CASSYSVARGLSTEAFF

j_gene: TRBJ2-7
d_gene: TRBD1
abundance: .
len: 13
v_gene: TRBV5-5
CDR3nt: TGTGCCAGCAGCCGGGACAGGGGCCACGAGCAGTACTTC
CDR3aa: CASSRDRGHEQYF

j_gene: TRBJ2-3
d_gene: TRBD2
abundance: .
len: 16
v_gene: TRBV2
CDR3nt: TGTGCCAGCAAACTCCGGACTAGCGGGAGGACAGATACGCAGTATTTT
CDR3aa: CASKLRTSGRTDTQYF

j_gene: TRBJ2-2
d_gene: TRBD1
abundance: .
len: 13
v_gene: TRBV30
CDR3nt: TGTGCCTGGAGTGTACAGGGGCCCGGGGAGCTGTTTTTT
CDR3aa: CAWSVQGPGELFF

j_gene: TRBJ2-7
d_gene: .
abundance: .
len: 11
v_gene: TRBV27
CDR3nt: TGTGCCAGCAGTCGACAGGCCGAGCAGTACTTC
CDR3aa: CASSRQAEQYF

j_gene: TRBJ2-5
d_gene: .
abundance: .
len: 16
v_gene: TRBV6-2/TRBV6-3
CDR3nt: TGTGCCAGCAGCCAGGGGCCCCGAGATTACCAAGAGACCCAGTACTTC
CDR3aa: CASSQGPRDYQETQYF

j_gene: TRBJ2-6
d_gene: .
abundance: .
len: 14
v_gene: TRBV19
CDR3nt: TGTGCCACCAAGGGTCTCTCTGGGGCCAACGTCCTGACTTTC
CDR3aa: CATKGLSGANVLTF

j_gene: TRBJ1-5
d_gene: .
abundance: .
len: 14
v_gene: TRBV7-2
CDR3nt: TGTGCCAGCAGCTTAGGACGGACCAATCAGCCCCAGCATTTT
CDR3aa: CASSLGRTNQPQHF

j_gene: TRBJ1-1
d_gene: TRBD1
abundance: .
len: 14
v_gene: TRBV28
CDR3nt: TGTGCCAGCAGTTCGACAGGGATGAACACTGAAGCTTTCTTT
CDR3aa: CASSSTGMNTEAFF

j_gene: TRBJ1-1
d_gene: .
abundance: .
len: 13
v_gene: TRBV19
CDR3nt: TGTGCCAGTAGCTCACAGGGTCCCACTGAAGCTTTCTTT
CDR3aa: CASSSQGPTEAFF

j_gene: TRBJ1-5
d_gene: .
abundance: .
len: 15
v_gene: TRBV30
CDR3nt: TGTGCCTGGAGTTTTAACTCCGGCGGCAATCAGCCCCAGCATTTT
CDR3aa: CAWSFNSGGNQPQHF

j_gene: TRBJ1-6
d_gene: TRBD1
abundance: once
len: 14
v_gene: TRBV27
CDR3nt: TGTGCCAGCAGTTCCGGGACAGGTAATTCACCCCTCCACTTT
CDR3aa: CASSSGTGNSPLHF

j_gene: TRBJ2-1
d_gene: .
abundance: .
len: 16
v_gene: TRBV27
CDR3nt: TGTGCCAGCAGTACCGTACAGGGAGGATCCTACAATGAGCAGTTCTTC
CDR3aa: CASSTVQGGSYNEQFF

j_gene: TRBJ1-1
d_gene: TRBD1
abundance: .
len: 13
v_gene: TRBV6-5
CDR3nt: TGTGCCAGCAGTCGCACAGGGGGCACTGAAGCTTTCTTT
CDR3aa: CASSRTGGTEAFF

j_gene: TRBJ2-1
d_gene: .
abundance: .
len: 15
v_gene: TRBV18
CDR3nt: TGTGCCAGCTCACCAACGGGTTACTCCTACAATGAGCAGTTCTTC
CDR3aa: CASSPTGYSYNEQFF

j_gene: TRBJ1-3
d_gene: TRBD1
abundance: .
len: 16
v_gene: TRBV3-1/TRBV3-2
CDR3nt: TGTGCCAGCAGCCAAGGGGGACAGGGTTCTGGAAACACCATATATTTT
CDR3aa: CASSQGGQGSGNTIYF

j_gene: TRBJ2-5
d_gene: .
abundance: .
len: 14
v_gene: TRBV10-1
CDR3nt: TGCGCCAGCAGTGAGGGGGGGCCCCAAGAGACCCAGTACTTC
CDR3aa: CASSEGGPQETQYF

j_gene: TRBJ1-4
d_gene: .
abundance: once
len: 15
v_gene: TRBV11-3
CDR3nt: TGTGCCAGCAGCTTCACCGGCAGGGGCAGAGAAAAACTGTTTTTT
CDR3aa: CASSFTGRGREKLFF

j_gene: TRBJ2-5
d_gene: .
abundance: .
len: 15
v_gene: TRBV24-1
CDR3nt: TGTGCCACCAGTGATCCCGACAGGTACCAAGAGACCCAGTACTTC
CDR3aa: CATSDPDRYQETQYF

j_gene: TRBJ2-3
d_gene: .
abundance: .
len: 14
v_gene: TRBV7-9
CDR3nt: TGTGCCAGCAGCGGTAGTGGGCTGGGCCGTGAGCAGTATTTT
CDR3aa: CASSGSGLGREQYF

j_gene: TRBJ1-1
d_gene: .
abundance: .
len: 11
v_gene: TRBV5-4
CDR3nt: TGTGCCAGCAGCTTCGGTGGTGAAGCTTTCTTT
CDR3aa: CASSFGGEAFF

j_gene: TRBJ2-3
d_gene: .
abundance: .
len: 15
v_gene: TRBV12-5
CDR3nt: TGTGCTAGTGGGGGGATGTTTAGGGGCACAGATACGCAGTATTTT
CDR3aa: CASGGMFRGTDTQYF

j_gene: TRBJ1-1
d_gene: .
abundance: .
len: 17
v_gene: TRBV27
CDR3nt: TGTGCCAGCAGTCCCGGGGCAGCCTTTACTCTGAACACTGAAGCTTTCTTT
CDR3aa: CASSPGAAFTLNTEAFF

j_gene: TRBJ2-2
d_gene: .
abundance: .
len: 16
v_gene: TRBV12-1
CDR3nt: TGTGCCAGCAGCGAGGGACTAGCGACGAACACCGGGGAGCTGTTTTTT
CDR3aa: CASSEGLATNTGELFF

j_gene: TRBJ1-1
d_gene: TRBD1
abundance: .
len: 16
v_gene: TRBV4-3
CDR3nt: TGCGCCAGCAGCCAAGAAGAGACAGGGGGGAACACTGAAGCTTTCTTT
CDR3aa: CASSQEETGGNTEAFF

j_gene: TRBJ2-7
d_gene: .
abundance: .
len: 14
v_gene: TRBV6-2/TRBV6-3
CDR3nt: TGTGCCAGCAGTTGGGCAGGGCGGACCTACGAGCAGTACTTC
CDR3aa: CASSWAGRTYEQYF

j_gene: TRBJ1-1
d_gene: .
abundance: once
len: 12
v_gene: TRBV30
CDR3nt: TGTGCCTGGAGTGACCTGAGCACTGAAGCTTTCTTT
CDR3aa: CAWSDLSTEAFF

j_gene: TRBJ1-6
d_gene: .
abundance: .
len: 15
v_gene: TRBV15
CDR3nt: TGTGCCACCAGCAGAGATCGCAGGGGTAATTCACCCCTCCACTTT
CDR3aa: CATSRDRRGNSPLHF

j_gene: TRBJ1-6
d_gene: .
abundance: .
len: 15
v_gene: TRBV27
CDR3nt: TGTGCCAGCAGTCGCTCGACAGGCTATAATTCACCCCTCCACTTT
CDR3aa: CASSRSTGYNSPLHF

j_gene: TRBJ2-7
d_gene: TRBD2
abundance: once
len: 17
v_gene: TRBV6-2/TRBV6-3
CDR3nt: TGTGCCAGCTGCCAGGCCACTAGCGGGAGGAGAACCTACGAGCAGTACTTC
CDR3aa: CASCQATSGRRTYEQYF

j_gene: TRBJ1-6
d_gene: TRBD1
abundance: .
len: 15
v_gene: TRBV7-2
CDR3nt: TGTGCCAGCAGAACCAGGACAGGGGATAATTCACCCCTCCACTTT
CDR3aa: CASRTRTGDNSPLHF

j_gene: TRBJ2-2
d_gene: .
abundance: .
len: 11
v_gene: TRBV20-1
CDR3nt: TGCAGTGCTAGGGGGCACGGGGAGCTGTTTTTT
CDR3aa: CSARGHGELFF

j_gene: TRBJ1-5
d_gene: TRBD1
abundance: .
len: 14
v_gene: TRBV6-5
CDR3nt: TGTGCCAGCAGTACCGGGACAGGGAATCAGCCCCAGCATTTT
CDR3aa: CASSTGTGNQPQHF

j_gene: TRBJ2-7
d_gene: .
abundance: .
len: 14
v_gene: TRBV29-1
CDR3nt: TGCAGCGTTGAAGGGGGACCCTTAGGCAACGAGCAGTACTTC
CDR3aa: CSVEGGPLGNEQYF

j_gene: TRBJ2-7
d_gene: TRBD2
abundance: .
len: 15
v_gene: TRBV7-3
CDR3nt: TGTGCCAGCAGCTTGACTAGCGGGGGATTTTACGAGCAGTACTTC
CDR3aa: CASSLTSGGFYEQYF

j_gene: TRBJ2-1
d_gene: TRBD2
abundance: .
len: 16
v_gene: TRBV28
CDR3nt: TGTGCCAGCAGTTTATGGTCGGGGGAGGGGCTGGATGAGCAGTTCTTC
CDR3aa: CASSLWSGEGLDEQFF

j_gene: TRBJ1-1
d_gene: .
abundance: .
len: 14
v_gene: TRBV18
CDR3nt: TGTGCCAGCTCATCACAGGCTGGAGACACTGAAGCTTTCTTT
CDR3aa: CASSSQAGDTEAFF

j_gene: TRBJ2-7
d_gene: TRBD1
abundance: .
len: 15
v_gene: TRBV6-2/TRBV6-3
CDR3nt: TGTGCCAGCAGTCTCCTCGACAGGGCCCTATGGGAGCAGTACTTC
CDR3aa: CASSLLDRALWEQYF

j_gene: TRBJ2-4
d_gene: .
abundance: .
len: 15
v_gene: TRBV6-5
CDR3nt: TGTGCCAGCAGTTTAGAGGGCCTGTCCAAAAACATTCAGTACTTC
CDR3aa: CASSLEGLSKNIQYF

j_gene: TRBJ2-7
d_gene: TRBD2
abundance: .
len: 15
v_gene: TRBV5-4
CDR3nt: TGTGCCAGCAGCCCGGGGACTAGCGCTTCCTACGAGCAGTACTTC
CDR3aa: CASSPGTSASYEQYF

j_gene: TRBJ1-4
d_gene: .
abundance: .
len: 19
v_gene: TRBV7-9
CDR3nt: TGTGCCAGCAGCTTACCCCGATTTGAAACAGGGTTTGCCACCGAAAAACTGTTTTTT
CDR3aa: CASSLPRFETGFATEKLFF

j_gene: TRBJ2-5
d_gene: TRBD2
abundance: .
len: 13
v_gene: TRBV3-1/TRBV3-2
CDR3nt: TGTGCCAGCAGCCTCTGGGAGGGGGAGACCCAGTACTTC
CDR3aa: CASSLWEGETQYF

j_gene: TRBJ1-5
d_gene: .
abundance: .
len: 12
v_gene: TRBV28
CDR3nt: TGTGCCAGTTCCGAATCAAATCAGCCCCAGCATTTT
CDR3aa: CASSESNQPQHF

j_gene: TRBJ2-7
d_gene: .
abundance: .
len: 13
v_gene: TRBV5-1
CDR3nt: TGCGCCAGCAGCTTGGTGACAGGGAGGGAGCAGTACTTC
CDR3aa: CASSLVTGREQYF

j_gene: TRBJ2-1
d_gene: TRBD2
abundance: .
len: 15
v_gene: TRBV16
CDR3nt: TGTGCCAGCAGCCAAGAACTAGCGGTTTACAATGAGCAGTTCTTC
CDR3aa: CASSQELAVYNEQFF

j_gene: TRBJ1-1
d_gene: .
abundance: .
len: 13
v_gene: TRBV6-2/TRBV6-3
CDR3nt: TGTGCCAGCAGTTATGGACTCCCCACTGAAGCTTTCTTT
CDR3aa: CASSYGLPTEAFF

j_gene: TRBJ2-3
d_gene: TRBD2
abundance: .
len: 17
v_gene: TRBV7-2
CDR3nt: TGTGCCAGCAGCTTATCGTTTGCGGGGGGCGGTGCAGATACGCAGTATTTT
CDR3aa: CASSLSFAGGGADTQYF

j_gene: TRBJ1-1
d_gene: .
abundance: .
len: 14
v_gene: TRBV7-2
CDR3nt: TGTGCCAGCAGCAAGGCCCCGACGGGCACTGAAGCTTTCTTT
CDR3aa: CASSKAPTGTEAFF

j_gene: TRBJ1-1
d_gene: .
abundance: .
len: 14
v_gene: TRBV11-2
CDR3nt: TGTGCCAGCAGCTTAGCAAGACAGGCATCTGAAGCTTTCTTT
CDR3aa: CASSLARQASEAFF

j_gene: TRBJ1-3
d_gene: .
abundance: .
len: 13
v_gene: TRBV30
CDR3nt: TGTGCCTGGATTCGAGGATCTGGAAACACCATATATTTT
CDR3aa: CAWIRGSGNTIYF

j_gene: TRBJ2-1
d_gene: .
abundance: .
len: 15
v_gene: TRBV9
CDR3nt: TGTGCCAGCAGCGTCGGCGCCCCAACCTACAATGAGCAGTTCTTC
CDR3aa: CASSVGAPTYNEQFF

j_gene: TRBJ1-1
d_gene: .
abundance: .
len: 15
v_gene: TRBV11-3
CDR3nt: TGTGCCAGCAGCCCACTTACAGGGATTGCCACTGAAGCTTTCTTT
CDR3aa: CASSPLTGIATEAFF